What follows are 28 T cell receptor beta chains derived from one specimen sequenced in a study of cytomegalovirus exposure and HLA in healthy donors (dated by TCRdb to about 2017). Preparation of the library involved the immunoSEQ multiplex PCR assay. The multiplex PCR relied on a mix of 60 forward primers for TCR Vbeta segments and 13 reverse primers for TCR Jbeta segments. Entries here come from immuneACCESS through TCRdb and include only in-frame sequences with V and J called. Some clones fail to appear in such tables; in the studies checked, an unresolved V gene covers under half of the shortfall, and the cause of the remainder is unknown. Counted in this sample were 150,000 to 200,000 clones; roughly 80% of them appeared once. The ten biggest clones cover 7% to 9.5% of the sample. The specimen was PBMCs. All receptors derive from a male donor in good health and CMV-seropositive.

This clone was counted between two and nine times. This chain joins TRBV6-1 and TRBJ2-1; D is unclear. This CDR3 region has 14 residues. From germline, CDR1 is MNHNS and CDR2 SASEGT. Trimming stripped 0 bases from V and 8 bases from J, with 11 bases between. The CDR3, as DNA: TGTGCCAGCAGTGAAGCCCTTGGGCCCCATGAGCAGTTCTTC. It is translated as CASSEALGPHEQFF.

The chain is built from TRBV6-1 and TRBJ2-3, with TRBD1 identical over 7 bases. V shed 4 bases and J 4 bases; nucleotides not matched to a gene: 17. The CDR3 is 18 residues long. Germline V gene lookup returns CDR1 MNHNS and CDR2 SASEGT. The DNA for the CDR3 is TGTGCCAGCAGTGCCCGGTCGTTAGGGGGCGGAGTGGCAGATACGCAGTATTTT. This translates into CASSARSLGGGVADTQYF.

As DNA, the CDR3 is TGTGCCAGCAGCGAGACATCCGGGACAGAAAAGAACTATGGCTACACCTTC. Translating it yields CASSETSGTEKNYGYTF. This chain links TRBV9 with TRBJ1-2; TRBD1 matches at 7 bases. Germline loops: CDR1 SGDLS, CDR2 YYNGEE. V dropped 3 bases and J dropped 2; count of bases not matched to a gene: 13. The CDR3 spans 17 residues.

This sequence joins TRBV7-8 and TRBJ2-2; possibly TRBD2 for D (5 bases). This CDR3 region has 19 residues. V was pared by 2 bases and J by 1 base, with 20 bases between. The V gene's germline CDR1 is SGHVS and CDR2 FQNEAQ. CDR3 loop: CASSLYRVGVGKNTGELFF. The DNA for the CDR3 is TGTGCCAGCAGCTTATATCGGGTCGGGGTCGGAAAGAACACCGGGGAGCTGTTTTTT.

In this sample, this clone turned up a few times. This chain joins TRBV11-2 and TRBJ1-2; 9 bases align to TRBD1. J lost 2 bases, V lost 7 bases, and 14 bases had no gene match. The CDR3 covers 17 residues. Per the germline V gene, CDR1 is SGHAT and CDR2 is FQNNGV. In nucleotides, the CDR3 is TGTGCCAGCAACCAACTCGCCGGGACAGGGAGGAACTATGGCTACACCTTC. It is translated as CASNQLAGTGRNYGYTF. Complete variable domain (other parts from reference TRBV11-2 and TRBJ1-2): EAGVAQSPRYKIIEKRQSVAFWCNPISGHATLYWYQQILGQGPKLLIQFQNNGVVDDSQLPKDRFSAERLKGVDSTLKIQPAKLEDSAVYLCASNQLAGTGRNYGYTFGSGTRLTVV.

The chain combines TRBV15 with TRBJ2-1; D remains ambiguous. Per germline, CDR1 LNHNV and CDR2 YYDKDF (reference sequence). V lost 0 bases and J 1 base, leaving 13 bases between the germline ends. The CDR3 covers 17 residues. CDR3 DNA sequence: TGTGCCACCAGCAGAGATCCGGGTGGAGCATCCTACAATGAGCAGTTCTTC. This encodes CATSRDPGGASYNEQFF.

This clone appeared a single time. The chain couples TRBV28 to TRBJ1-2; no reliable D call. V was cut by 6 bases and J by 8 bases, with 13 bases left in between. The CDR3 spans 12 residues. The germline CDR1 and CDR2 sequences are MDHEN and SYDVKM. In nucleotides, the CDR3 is TGTGCCAGCAGCCTAGTCCAGCACGGCTACACCTTC. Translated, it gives CASSLVQHGYTF.

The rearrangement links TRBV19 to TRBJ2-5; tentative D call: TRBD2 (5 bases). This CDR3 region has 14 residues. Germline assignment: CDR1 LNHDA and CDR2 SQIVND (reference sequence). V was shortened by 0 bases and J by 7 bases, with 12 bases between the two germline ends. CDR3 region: CASSIEGRRGTQYF. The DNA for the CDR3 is TGTGCCAGTAGTATAGAAGGAAGACGGGGGACCCAGTACTTC.

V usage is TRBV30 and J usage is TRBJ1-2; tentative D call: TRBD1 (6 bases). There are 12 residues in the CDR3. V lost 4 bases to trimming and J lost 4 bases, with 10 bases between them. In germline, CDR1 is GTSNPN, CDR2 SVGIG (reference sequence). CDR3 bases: TGTGCCTGGAATACAGGGTTCTATGGCTACACCTTC. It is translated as CAWNTGFYGYTF.

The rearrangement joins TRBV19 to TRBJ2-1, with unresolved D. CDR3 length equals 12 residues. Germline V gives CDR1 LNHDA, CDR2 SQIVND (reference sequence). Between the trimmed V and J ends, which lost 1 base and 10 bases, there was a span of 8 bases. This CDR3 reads CASSIVPREQFF. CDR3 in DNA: TGTGCCAGTAGTATAGTACCCAGGGAGCAGTTCTTC.

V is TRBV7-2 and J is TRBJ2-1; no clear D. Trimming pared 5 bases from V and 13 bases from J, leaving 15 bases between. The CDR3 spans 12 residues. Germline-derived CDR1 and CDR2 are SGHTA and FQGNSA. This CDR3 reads CASSQPGPSQFF. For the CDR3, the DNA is TGTGCCAGCAGCCAACCGGGTCCAAGCCAGTTCTTC.

CDR3 in amino acids: CSVESAHSGEKLFF. The CDR3 DNA sequence: TGCAGCGTTGAGTCGGCCCACAGCGGGGAAAAACTGTTTTTT. The rearrangement links TRBV29-1 to TRBJ1-4; unclear D gene. From germline, CDR1 is SQVTM and CDR2 ANQGSEA. V gave up 3 bases and J gave up 8 bases, with 16 bases separating them. The CDR3 has 14 residues.

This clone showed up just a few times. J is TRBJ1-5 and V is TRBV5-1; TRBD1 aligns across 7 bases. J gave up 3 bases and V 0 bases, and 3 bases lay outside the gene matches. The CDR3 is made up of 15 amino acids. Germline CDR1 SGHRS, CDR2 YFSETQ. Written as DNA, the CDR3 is TGCGCCAGCAGCTTGGAGGGACAGACCAATCAGCCCCAGCATTTT. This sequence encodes CASSLEGQTNQPQHF.

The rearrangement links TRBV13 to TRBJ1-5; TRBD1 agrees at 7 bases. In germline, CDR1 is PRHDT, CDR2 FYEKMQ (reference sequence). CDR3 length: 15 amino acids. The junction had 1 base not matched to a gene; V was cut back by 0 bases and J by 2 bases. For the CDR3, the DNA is TGTGCCAGCAGCTTAGGAGGGGGCGGCAATCAGCCCCAGCATTTT. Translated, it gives CASSLGGGGNQPQHF. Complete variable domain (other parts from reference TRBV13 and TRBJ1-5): AAGVIQSPRHLIKEKRETATLKCYPIPRHDTVYWYQQGPGQDPQFLISFYEKMQSDKGSIPDRFSAQQFSDYHSELNMSSLELGDSALYFCASSLGGGGNQPQHFGDGTRLSIL.

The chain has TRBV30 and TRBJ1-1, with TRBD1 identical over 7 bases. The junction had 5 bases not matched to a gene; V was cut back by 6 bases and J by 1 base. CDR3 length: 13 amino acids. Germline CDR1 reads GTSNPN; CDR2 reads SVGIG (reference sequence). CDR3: CACSGGGNTEAFF. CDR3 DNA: TGTGCCTGTTCAGGGGGAGGGAACACTGAAGCTTTCTTT.

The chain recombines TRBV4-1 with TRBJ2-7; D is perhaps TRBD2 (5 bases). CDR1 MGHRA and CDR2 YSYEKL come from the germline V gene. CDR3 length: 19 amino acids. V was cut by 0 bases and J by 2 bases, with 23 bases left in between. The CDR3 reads CASSQDHSRETPYPYEQYF. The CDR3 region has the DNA TGCGCCAGCAGCCAAGATCACAGTAGGGAGACGCCATATCCCTACGAGCAGTACTTC.

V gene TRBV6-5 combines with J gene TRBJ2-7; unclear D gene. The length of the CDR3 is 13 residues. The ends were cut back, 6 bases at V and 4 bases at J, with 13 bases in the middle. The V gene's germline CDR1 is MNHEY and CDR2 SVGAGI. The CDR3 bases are TGTGCCAGCAGAGGATACGGAGCTTACGAGCAGTACTTC. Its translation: CASRGYGAYEQYF.

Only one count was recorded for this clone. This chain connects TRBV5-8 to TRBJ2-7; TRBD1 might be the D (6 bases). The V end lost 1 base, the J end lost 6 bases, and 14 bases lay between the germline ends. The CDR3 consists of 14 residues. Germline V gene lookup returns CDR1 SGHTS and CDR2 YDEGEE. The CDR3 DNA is TGTGCCAGCAGCTTGCTGGGGACAAGCCTCGAGCAGTACTTC. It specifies CASSLLGTSLEQYF.

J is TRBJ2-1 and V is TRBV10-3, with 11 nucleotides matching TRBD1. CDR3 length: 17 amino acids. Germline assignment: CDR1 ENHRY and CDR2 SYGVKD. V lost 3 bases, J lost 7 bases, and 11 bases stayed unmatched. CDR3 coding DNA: TGTGCCATCAGTGATTATGGACAGGGGGCCGTTAGAAATGAGCAGTTCTTC. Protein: CAISDYGQGAVRNEQFF.

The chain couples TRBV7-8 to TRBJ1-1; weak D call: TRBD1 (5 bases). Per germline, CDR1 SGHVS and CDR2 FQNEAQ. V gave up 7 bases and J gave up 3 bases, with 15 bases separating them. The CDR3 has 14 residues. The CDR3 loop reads CASNKNGGDTEAFF. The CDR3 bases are TGTGCCAGCAATAAAAACGGGGGGGACACTGAAGCTTTCTTT.

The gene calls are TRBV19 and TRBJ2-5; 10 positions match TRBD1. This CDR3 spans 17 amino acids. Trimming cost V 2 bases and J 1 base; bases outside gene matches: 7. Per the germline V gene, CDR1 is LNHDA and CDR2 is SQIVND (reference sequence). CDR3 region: CASSIRGTGVFQETQYF. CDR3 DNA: TGTGCCAGTAGTATACGGGGGACAGGGGTTTTCCAAGAGACCCAGTACTTC.

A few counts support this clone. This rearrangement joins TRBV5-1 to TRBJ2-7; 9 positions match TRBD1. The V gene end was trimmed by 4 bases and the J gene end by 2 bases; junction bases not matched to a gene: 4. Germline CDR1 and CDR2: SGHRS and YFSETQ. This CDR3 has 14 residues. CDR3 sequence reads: CASSLRQGAYEQYF. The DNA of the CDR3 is TGCGCCAGCAGCCTGAGACAGGGGGCCTACGAGCAGTACTTC. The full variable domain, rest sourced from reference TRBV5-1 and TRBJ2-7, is KAGVTQTPRYLIKTRGQQVTLSCSPISGHRSVSWYQQTPGQGLQFLFEYFSETQRNKGNFPGRFSGRQFSNSRSEMNVSTLELGDSALYLCASSLRQGAYEQYFGPGTRLTVT.

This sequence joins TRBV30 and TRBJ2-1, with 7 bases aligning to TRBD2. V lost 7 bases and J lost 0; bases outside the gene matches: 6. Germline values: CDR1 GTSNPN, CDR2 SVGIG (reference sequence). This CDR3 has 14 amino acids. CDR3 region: CASTWGGSYNEQFF. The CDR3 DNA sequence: TGTGCCTCCACCTGGGGGGGCTCCTACAATGAGCAGTTCTTC. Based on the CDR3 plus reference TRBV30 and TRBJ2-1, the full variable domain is SQTIHQWPATLVQPVGSPLSLECTVEGTSNPNLYWYRQAAGRGLQLLFYSVGIGQISSEVPQNLSASRPQDRQFILSSKKLLLSDSGFYLCASTWGGSYNEQFFGPGTRLTVL.

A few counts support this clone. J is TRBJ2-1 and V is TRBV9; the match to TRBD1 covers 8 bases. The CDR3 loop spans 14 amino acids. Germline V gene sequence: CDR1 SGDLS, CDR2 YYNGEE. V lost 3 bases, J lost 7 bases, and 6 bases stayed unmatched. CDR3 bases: TGTGCCAGCAGCGGGCCGGGACAGGCGAATGAGCAGTTCTTC. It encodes CASSGPGQANEQFF.

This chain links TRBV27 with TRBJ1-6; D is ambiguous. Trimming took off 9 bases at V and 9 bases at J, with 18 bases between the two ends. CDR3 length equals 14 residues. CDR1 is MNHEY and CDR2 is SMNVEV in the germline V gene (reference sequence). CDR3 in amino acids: CASRGSGWSSPLHF. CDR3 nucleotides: TGTGCCAGTCGGGGAAGTGGATGGTCTTCACCCCTCCACTTT.

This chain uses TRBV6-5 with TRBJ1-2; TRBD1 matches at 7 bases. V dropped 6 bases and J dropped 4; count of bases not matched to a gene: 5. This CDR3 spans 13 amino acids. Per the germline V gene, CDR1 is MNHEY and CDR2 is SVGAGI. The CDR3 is CASSDRVGYGYTF. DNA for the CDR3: TGTGCCAGCAGCGACAGGGTCGGCTATGGCTACACCTTC.

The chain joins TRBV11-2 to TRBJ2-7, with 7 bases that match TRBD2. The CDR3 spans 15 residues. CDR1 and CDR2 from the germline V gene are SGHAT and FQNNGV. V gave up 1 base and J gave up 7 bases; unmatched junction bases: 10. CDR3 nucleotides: TGTGCCAGCAGCTTAGTTGCGGGAGTGGCTCGGGAGCAGTACTTC. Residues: CASSLVAGVAREQYF.

This chain's CDR3 is CASRGTNYGYTF. As DNA, the CDR3 is TGTGCCAGCAGGGGGACAAACTATGGCTACACCTTC. V gene TRBV2 combines with J gene TRBJ1-2, with D perhaps TRBD1 (6 bases). CDR1 is SNHLY and CDR2 is FYNNEI in the germline V gene. There are 12 residues in the CDR3. V was pared by 6 bases and J by 2 bases, with 7 bases between.